The rows below give T cell receptor beta chains drawn from one sample of a study of blood T cell repertoires in COVID-19. Using immunoSEQ multiplex PCR, the repertoire was profiled, and TCRdb retains in-frame clones only, with some absent. This sample has around 100,000 clones, with approximately 84% found just once. The sequencing sample was made of peripheral blood. These receptors all come from a man in his fifties with acute or convalescent COVID-19. Both conserved end residues are part of each CDR3. A D gene is named only where the DNA matches it firmly. Clone sizes are given selectively: once, few, many, or a class where the clone is expanded.

V,D,J,size,CDR3,DNA
TRBV2,-,TRBJ1-2,-,CATRGGIGYGYTF,TGTGCCACTCGGGGGGGGATCGGCTATGGCTACACCTTC
TRBV6-6,TRBD1,TRBJ1-6,-,CASSRDRGSSPLHF,TGTGCCAGCAGTCGGGACAGGGGTTCTTCACCCCTCCACTTT
TRBV18,TRBD1,TRBJ1-1,-,CASSAGTENTEAFF,TGTGCCAGCTCAGCCGGGACAGAAAACACTGAAGCTTTCTTT
TRBV5-1,TRBD1,TRBJ1-4,-,CASSPQGANEKLFF,TGCGCCAGCAGTCCACAGGGGGCTAATGAAAAACTGTTTTTT
TRBV5-8,-,TRBJ1-2,-,CASRKAARVKGGYTF,TGTGCCAGCAGAAAAGCAGCCAGGGTGAAAGGAGGCTACACCTTC
TRBV5-4,-,TRBJ2-5,-,CASSPGQKQETQYF,TGTGCCAGCAGCCCCGGACAGAAGCAAGAGACCCAGTACTTC
TRBV28,-,TRBJ1-3,-,CASIPGGFSGNTIYF,TGTGCCAGCATCCCGGGGGGATTCTCTGGAAACACCATATATTTT
TRBV5-8,-,TRBJ1-5,-,CASSLGIRGGQPQHF,TGTGCCAGCAGCTTGGGTATTCGCGGGGGTCAGCCCCAGCATTTT
TRBV19,-,TRBJ1-4,-,CASRREKLFF,TGTGCCAGTAGACGGGAAAAACTGTTTTTT
TRBV28,TRBD2,TRBJ2-3,-,CASSHVRGLAGHTQYF,TGTGCCAGCAGCCACGTTCGGGGACTAGCGGGCCACACGCAGTATTTT
TRBV18,TRBD1,TRBJ2-5,-,CASSQDRAQETQYF,TGTGCCAGCTCGCAGGACAGGGCCCAAGAGACCCAGTACTTC
TRBV27,-,TRBJ1-6,-,CASSSRSSYNSPLHF,TGTGCCAGCAGTTCAAGGAGCTCCTATAATTCACCCCTCCACTTT
TRBV11-3,TRBD1,TRBJ1-2,-,CASSLDHHRGHSYGYTF,TGTGCCAGCAGCTTAGATCACCACAGGGGGCACAGCTATGGCTACACCTTC
TRBV11-2,TRBD2,TRBJ2-2,-,CASSLTGGSNGELFF,TGTGCCAGCAGCCTAACGGGGGGGTCGAACGGGGAGCTGTTTTTT
TRBV5-1,-,TRBJ2-7,-,CASSLVSYEQYF,TGCGCCAGCAGCTTGGTCAGCTACGAGCAGTACTTC
TRBV19,-,TRBJ1-5,-,CATTSRGFWPQHF,TGTGCCACCACCTCCAGGGGCTTCTGGCCCCAGCATTTT
TRBV30,TRBD1,TRBJ1-6,-,CAFRTGDSPLHF,TGTGCCTTCCGGACAGGGGATTCACCCCTCCACTTT
TRBV11-2,TRBD1,TRBJ1-2,-,CASSLLSTGIDGYTF,TGTGCCAGCAGCTTACTATCGACAGGGATAGATGGCTACACCTTC
TRBV14,-,TRBJ1-2,-,CASSQGQTYGYTF,TGTGCCAGCAGCCAAGGACAGACCTATGGCTACACCTTC
TRBV6-6,TRBD2,TRBJ2-5,-,CASWSIQRGAEETQYF,TGTGCCAGCTGGAGTATCCAGCGGGGGGCTGAAGAGACCCAGTACTTC
TRBV7-9,TRBD1,TRBJ1-2,few,CASSLSRGDYGYTF,TGTGCCAGCAGCTTAAGCAGGGGGGACTATGGCTACACCTTC
TRBV4-1,-,TRBJ2-7,-,CASSEGHTQPYEQYF,TGCGCCAGCAGCGAAGGACACACACAGCCCTACGAGCAGTACTTC
TRBV6-2/TRBV6-3,TRBD1,TRBJ1-2,few,CASSRRGPNYGYTF,TGTGCCAGCAGTCGCAGGGGGCCCAACTATGGCTACACCTTC